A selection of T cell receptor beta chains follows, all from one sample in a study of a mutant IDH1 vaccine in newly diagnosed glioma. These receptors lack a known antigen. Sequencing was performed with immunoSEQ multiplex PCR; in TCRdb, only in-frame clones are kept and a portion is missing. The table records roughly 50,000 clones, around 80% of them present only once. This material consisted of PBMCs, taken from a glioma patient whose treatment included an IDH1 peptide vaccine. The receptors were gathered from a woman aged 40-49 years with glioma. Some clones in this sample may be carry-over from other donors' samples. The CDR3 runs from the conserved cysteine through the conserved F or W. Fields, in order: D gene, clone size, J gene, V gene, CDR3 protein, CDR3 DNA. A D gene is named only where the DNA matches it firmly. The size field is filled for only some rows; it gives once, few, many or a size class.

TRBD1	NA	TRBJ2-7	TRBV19	CASSMDRSSYEQYF	TGTGCCAGTAGCATGGACAGGAGCTCCTACGAGCAGTACTTC
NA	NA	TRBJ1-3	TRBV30	CAWSGTAGNTIYF	TGTGCCTGGAGTGGGACAGCCGGAAACACCATATATTTT
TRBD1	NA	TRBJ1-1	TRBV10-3	CAISFNRGSNTEAFF	TGTGCCATCAGTTTCAACAGGGGATCTAACACTGAAGCTTTCTTT
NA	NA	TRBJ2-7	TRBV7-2	CASSLGTLPSYYEQYF	TGTGCCAGCAGCCTCGGGACGCTCCCTTCTTACTACGAGCAGTACTTC
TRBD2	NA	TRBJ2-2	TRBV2	CASSTSGGQTGELFF	TGTGCCAGCAGCACTAGCGGGGGGCAGACCGGGGAGCTGTTTTTT
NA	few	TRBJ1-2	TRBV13	CASSLTHPGFQPYGYTF	TGTGCCAGCAGCTTAACGCATCCAGGCTTTCAACCTTATGGCTACACCTTC
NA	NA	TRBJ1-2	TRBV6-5	CASTAGGSGYTF	TGTGCCAGCACGGCCGGGGGTAGTGGCTACACCTTC
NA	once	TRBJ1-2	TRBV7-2	CASSLDWGQIGYTF	TGTGCCAGCAGCTTAGATTGGGGGCAAATCGGCTACACCTTC
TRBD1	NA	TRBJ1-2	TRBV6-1	CASSLNRGRDGYTF	TGTGCCAGCAGTCTCAACAGGGGGCGGGATGGCTACACCTTC
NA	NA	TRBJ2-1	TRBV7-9	CASSPHRDQNNEQFF	TGTGCCAGCAGCCCCCACAGGGACCAAAACAATGAGCAGTTCTTC
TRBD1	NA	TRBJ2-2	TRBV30	CAWRQGAGTGELFF	TGTGCCTGGCGGCAGGGGGCTGGCACCGGGGAGCTGTTTTTT
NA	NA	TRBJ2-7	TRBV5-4	CASSPGGGPDEQYF	TGTGCCAGCAGCCCAGGGGGAGGGCCCGACGAGCAGTACTTC
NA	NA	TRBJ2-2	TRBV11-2	CASSLDGPARHTGELFF	TGTGCCAGCAGCTTAGACGGGCCCGCCCGTCACACCGGGGAGCTGTTTTTT
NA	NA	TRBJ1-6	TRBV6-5	CASSYRTVHNSPLHF	TGTGCCAGCAGTTACCGGACAGTCCATAATTCACCCCTCCACTTT
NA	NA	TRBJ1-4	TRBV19	CASKGPRGVGEKLFF	TGTGCCAGTAAGGGGCCCAGGGGAGTTGGAGAAAAACTGTTTTTT
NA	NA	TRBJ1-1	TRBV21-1	CASSWEVGQGENTEAFF	TGTGCCAGCAGCTGGGAGGTGGGCCAGGGGGAGAACACTGAAGCTTTCTTT
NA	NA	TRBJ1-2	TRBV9	CASSVDQNYGYTF	TGTGCCAGCAGCGTAGATCAGAACTATGGCTACACCTTC
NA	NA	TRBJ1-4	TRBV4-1	CASSQDGRKLFF	TGCGCCAGCAGCCAAGATGGGCGTAAACTGTTTTTT
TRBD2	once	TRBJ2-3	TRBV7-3	CASSPGLDTDTQYF	TGTGCCAGCAGCCCAGGACTAGACACAGATACGCAGTATTTT
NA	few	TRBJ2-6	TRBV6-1	CASSVSSGANVLTF	TGTGCCAGCAGTGTCAGCTCTGGGGCCAACGTCCTGACTTTC
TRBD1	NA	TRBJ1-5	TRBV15	CATSRDLGTADLSPQHF	TGTGCCACCAGCAGAGACCTAGGGACAGCCGACCTTTCGCCCCAGCATTTT
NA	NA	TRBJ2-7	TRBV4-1	CASSPRTDPYEQYF	TGCGCCAGCAGCCCCCGGACAGACCCCTACGAGCAGTACTTC
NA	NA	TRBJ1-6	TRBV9	CASSVGIGDFNSPLHF	TGTGCCAGCAGCGTAGGAATAGGGGATTTTAATTCACCCCTCCACTTT